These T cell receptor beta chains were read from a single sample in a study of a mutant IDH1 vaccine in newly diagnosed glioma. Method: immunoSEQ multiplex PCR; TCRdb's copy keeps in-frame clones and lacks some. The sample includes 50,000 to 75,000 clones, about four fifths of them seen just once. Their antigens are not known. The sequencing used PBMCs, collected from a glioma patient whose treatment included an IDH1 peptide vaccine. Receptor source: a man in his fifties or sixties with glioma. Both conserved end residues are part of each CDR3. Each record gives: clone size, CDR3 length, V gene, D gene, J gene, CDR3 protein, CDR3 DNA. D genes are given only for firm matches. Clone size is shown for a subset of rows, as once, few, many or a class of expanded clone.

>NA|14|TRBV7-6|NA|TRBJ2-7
CASSPGRTEHEQYF
TGTGCCAGCAGCCCAGGGCGTACCGAGCACGAGCAGTACTTC
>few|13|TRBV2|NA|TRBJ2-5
CASSLGAGETQYF
TGTGCCAGCAGTCTGGGGGCGGGGGAGACCCAGTACTTC
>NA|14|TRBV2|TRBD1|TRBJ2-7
CASSEMDRGYEQYF
TGTGCCAGCAGTGAGATGGACAGGGGCTACGAGCAGTACTTC
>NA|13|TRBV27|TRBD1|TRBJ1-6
CASNRTGRSPLHF
TGTGCCAGCAATAGGACAGGACGTTCACCCCTCCACTTT
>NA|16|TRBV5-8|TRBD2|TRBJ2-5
CASSPRLAGREETQYF
TGTGCCAGCAGCCCCCGACTAGCGGGTCGCGAAGAGACCCAGTACTTC
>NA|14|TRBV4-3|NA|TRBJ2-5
CASSQVRDQETQYF
TGCGCCAGCAGCCAGGTGCGGGACCAAGAGACCCAGTACTTC
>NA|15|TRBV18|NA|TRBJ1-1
CASSPRRAPNTEAFF
TGTGCCAGCTCACCACGGAGGGCGCCGAACACTGAAGCTTTCTTT
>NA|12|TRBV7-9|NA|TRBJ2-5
CASSSARETQYF
TGTGCCAGCAGTTCAGCCCGAGAGACCCAGTACTTC
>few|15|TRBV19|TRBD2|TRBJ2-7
CASSIGAGATYEQYF
TGTGCCAGTAGTATAGGAGCGGGAGCAACCTACGAGCAGTACTTC
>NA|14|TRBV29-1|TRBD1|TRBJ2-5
CSASRDRGQETQYF
TGCAGCGCTTCCCGGGACAGGGGGCAAGAGACCCAGTACTTC
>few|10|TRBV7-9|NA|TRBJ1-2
CASSGYGYTF
TGTGCCAGCAGCGGATATGGCTACACCTTC
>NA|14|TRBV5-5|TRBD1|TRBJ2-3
CASSFDRGWDTQYF
TGTGCCAGCAGCTTCGACAGGGGCTGGGATACGCAGTATTTT
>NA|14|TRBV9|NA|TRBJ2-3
CASSKRGSTDTQYF
TGTGCCAGCAGCAAACGGGGAAGCACAGATACGCAGTATTTT
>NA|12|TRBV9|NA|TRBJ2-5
CASSALGETQYF
TGTGCCAGCAGCGCCCTCGGAGAGACCCAGTACTTC
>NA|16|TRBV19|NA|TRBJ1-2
CASTEDTTLANYGYTF
TGTGCCAGTACTGAGGACACTACGTTAGCTAACTATGGCTACACCTTC
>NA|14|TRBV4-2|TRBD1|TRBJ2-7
CASSPGQGAGEQYF
TGTGCCAGCAGCCCGGGACAGGGGGCAGGGGAGCAGTACTTC
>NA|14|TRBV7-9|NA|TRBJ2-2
CASSLDPSPGELFF
TGTGCCAGCAGCTTAGACCCTTCGCCCGGGGAGCTGTTTTTT
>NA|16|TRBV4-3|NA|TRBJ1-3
CASSLGRVSSGNTIYF
TGCGCCAGCAGCCTCGGAAGAGTCAGCTCTGGAAACACCATATATTTT
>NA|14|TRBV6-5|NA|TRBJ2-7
CASSLGVPSYEQYF
TGTGCCAGCAGTCTAGGGGTGCCCTCCTACGAGCAGTACTTC
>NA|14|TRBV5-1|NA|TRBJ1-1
CASSFNRGGTEAFF
TGCGCCAGCAGCTTCAACCGAGGGGGGACTGAAGCTTTCTTT
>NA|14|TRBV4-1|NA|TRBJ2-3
CASSPGTSTDTQYF
TGCGCCAGCAGCCCCGGGACTAGCACAGATACGCAGTATTTT
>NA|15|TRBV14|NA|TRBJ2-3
CASSSQPGRTDTQYF
TGTGCCAGCAGCAGCCAACCCGGACGCACAGATACGCAGTATTTT
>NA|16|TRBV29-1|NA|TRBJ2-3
CSGLKPGPTSVDTQYF
TGCAGCGGACTTAAACCGGGACCGACGAGCGTAGATACGCAGTATTTT
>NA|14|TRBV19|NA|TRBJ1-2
CARTSFPANYGYTF
TGTGCCAGAACGTCATTCCCAGCTAACTATGGCTACACCTTC
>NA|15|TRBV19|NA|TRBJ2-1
CASSIVNSGNNEQFF
TGTGCCAGTAGTATAGTGAATAGCGGAAACAATGAGCAGTTCTTC
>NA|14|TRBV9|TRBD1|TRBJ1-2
CASSGAGQVYDYTF
TGTGCCAGCAGCGGAGCGGGACAGGTTTATGACTACACCTTC
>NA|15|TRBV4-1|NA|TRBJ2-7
CASSQGHGAPYEQYF
TGCGCCAGCAGCCAAGGGCACGGGGCCCCCTACGAGCAGTACTTC
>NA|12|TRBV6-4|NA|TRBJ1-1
CASSAGGTEAFF
TGTGCCAGCAGTGCAGGCGGGACTGAAGCTTTCTTT
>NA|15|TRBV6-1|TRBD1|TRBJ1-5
CASSEYRGGNQPQHF
TGTGCCAGCAGTGAATACAGGGGTGGCAATCAGCCCCAGCATTTT
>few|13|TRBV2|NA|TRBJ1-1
CASLSEREAEAFF
TGTGCCAGCCTATCAGAACGGGAGGCTGAAGCTTTCTTT
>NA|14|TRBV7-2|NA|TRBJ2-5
CASSPGRSQETQYF
TGTGCCAGCAGCCCCGGACGGAGCCAAGAGACCCAGTACTTC
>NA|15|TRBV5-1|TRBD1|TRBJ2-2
CASSTGGLNTGELFF
TGCGCCAGCAGCACAGGGGGTTTGAACACCGGGGAGCTGTTTTTT
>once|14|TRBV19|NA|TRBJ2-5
CASKATSRGETQYF
TGTGCCAGTAAAGCGACCTCGCGAGGAGAGACCCAGTACTTC
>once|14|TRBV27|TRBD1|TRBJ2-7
CASSRTGGIYEQYF
TGTGCCAGCAGCCGGACAGGGGGGATCTACGAGCAGTACTTC
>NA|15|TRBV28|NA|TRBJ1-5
CASREGVISNQPQHF
TGTGCCAGCAGGGAGGGGGTTATTAGCAATCAGCCCCAGCATTTT
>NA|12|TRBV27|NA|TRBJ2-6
CDRQAGANVLTF
TGCGACAGACAGGCTGGGGCCAACGTCCTGACTTTC
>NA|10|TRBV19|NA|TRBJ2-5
CASSLEAQYF
TGTGCCAGTAGTCTGGAGGCCCAGTACTTC
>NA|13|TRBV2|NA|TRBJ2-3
CASNGGGTDTQYF
TGTGCCAGCAACGGGGGCGGCACAGATACGCAGTATTTT
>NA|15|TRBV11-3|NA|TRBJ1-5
CASRSDLRGHQPQHF
TGTGCCAGCAGGTCCGACCTCAGGGGCCATCAGCCCCAGCATTTT
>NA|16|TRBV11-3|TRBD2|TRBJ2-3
CASSPIAGGAVDTQYF
TGTGCCAGCAGCCCAATAGCGGGGGGAGCAGTAGATACGCAGTATTTT
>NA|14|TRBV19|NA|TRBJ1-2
CASTLGSLLNGYTF
TGTGCCAGTACTCTGGGATCATTGCTTAATGGCTACACCTTC
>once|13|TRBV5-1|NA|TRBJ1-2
CASSLGRSGGYTF
TGCGCCAGCAGCTTGGGAAGATCGGGGGGCTACACCTTC
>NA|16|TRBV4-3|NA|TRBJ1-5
CASSQDAGWTHQPQHF
TGCGCCAGCAGCCAAGACGCAGGATGGACTCATCAGCCCCAGCATTTT
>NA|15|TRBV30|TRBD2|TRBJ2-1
CAWRDLAGGYNEQFF
TGTGCCTGGCGGGACCTAGCGGGGGGGTACAATGAGCAGTTCTTC
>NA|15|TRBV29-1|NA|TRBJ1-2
CSVEEGTGQIYGYTF
TGCAGCGTTGAAGAGGGGACCGGGCAAATCTATGGCTACACCTTC
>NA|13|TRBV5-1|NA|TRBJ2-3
CASSIAGADTQYF
TGCGCCAGCAGCATTGCCGGTGCAGATACGCAGTATTTT
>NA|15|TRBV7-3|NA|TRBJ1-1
CASSLHGGGNTEAFF
TGTGCCAGCAGCTTACACGGGGGGGGGAACACTGAAGCTTTCTTT
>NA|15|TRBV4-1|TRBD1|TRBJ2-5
CASSQWTGLQETQYF
TGCGCCAGCAGCCAATGGACAGGGTTACAAGAGACCCAGTACTTC
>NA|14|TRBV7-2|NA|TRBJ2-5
CASSLSSGVETQYF
TGTGCCAGCAGCTTATCGTCAGGAGTAGAGACCCAGTACTTC
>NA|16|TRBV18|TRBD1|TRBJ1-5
CASSPGQEKGNQPQHF
TGTGCCAGCTCACCGGGACAGGAAAAGGGCAATCAGCCCCAGCATTTT
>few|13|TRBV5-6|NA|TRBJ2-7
CASSLGAAYEQYF
TGTGCCAGCAGCTTGGGCGCAGCCTACGAGCAGTACTTC
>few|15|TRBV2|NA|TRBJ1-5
CASSGEVGSNQPQHF
TGTGCCAGCAGTGGAGAGGTAGGGAGCAATCAGCCCCAGCATTTT
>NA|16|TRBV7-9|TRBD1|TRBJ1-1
CASSSSEGADLTEAFF
TGTGCCAGCAGCAGCTCGGAGGGGGCCGATCTCACTGAAGCTTTCTTT
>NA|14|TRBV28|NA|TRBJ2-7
CASIPLGYSYEQYF
TGTGCCAGCATCCCTTTGGGGTACTCCTACGAGCAGTACTTC
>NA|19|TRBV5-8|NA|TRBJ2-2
CASSPAAGEPHPNTGELFF
TGTGCCAGCAGCCCGGCTGCAGGGGAACCCCACCCGAACACCGGGGAGCTGTTTTTT